A single sample gave rise to the 13 T cell receptor beta chains below, sequenced in a study of blood T cell repertoires in COVID-19. Clones were read by immunoSEQ multiplex PCR, and TCRdb kept only the in-frame ones, dropping some. The sample lists approximately 280,000 clones, 85% occurring once. The sequenced sample consisted of PBMCs or T cells enriched from blood (not recorded which). Receptors were obtained from a woman in her forties or fifties who had recovered from COVID-19.

The gene calls are TRBV7-9 and TRBJ1-6, with 10 positions matching TRBD1. CDR1 SEHNR and CDR2 FQNEAQ come from the germline V gene (reference sequence). The length of the CDR3 is 16 residues. V trimming: 5 bases; J trimming: 7 bases; junction bases outside the gene matches: 8. The CDR3 protein is CASSPETGGKNSPLHF. The CDR3 nucleotides are TGTGCCAGCAGCCCGGAGACAGGGGGCAAGAATTCACCCCTCCACTTT.

V is TRBV5-5 and J is TRBJ1-2, with TRBD1 matching 7 bases. Germline values: CDR1 SGHKS, CDR2 YYEKEE (reference sequence). The CDR3 has 14 residues. Trimming cost V 3 bases and J 2 bases; bases outside gene matches: 4. CDR3 region: CASSYRQGNYGYTF. CDR3 in DNA: TGTGCCAGCAGCTACCGACAGGGCAACTATGGCTACACCTTC.

The CDR3 DNA reads TGTGCCAGCACCCAACGGGGCAATGAGCAGTTCTTC. Its protein is CASTQRGNEQFF. The chain combines TRBV7-2 with TRBJ2-1; the D gene is possibly TRBD2 (5 bases). The CDR3 extends over 12 amino acids. V gave up 7 bases and J gave up 6 bases, with 10 bases separating them. Germline lookup yields CDR1 SGHTA and CDR2 FQGNSA.

The gene calls are TRBV24-1 and TRBJ2-1, with 8 bases aligning to TRBD2. The V and J ends lost 4 bases and 10 bases, in that order; junction bases with no gene match: 8. CDR3 length: 14 amino acids. CDR1 is KGHDR, CDR2 SFDVKD, per germline. In DNA form, the CDR3 reads TGTGCCACCAGTGAGCCCGGGGGGGAAAGGGAGCAGTTCTTC. Translating gives CATSEPGGEREQFF.

Here the CDR3 reads CSASWAGSLEQYF. In DNA form, the CDR3 reads TGCAGTGCTAGTTGGGCTGGTTCCCTCGAGCAGTACTTC. J is TRBJ2-7 and V is TRBV20-1; unclear D gene. With 3 bases removed from V and 6 bases from J, the gap between germline ends came to 15 bases. This CDR3 has 13 amino acids. In germline, CDR1 is DFQATT, CDR2 SNEGSKA (reference sequence).

The sample holds a few counts of this clone. J is TRBJ1-5 and V is TRBV9; D might be TRBD1 (5 bases). Germline CDR1 SGDLS, CDR2 YYNGEE. The V end was cut by 5 bases, the J end by 5 bases, with 23 bases between. This CDR3 is 17 amino acids long. The CDR3 is CASRDKRSGREHQPQHF. CDR3 coding DNA: TGTGCCAGCAGGGACAAGCGATCGGGGAGGGAACATCAGCCCCAGCATTTT.

This clone was detected many times. The genes are TRBV2 and TRBJ2-1; weak D call: TRBD2 (6 bases). Trimming stripped 3 bases from V and 3 bases from J, with 9 bases between. There are 14 residues in the CDR3. Germline CDR1 is SNHLY and CDR2 is FYNNEI. The CDR3 DNA is TGTGCCAGCAGTGACGTCGGGAGCTACAATGAGCAGTTCTTC. This sequence encodes CASSDVGSYNEQFF.

The chain employs TRBV19 and TRBJ1-6, with 10 nucleotides matching TRBD1. The CDR3 is made up of 17 amino acids. The germline CDR1 and CDR2 sequences are LNHDA and SQIVND (reference sequence). After removal of 0 bases from V and 9 bases from J, the junction contained 8 bases not matched to a gene. As DNA, the CDR3 is TGTGCCAGTAGTATAGATCCGGGGACAGGGGTGGCTTCACCCCTCCACTTT. This translates into CASSIDPGTGVASPLHF.

V gene TRBV12-5 combines with J gene TRBJ1-1; 8 positions agree with TRBD1. V dropped 7 bases and J dropped 0; count of bases not matched to a gene: 1. This CDR3 comprises 13 residues. Germline assignment: CDR1 LGHNT and CDR2 FRNRAP. The chain's CDR3 is CASAGGLNTEAFF. CDR3 bases: TGTGCTAGTGCAGGGGGCCTGAACACTGAAGCTTTCTTT.

The chain uses TRBV7-3 and TRBJ2-1; 11 nucleotides line up with TRBD2. Per the germline V gene, CDR1 is SGHTA and CDR2 is FQGTGA. Losses at the gene ends were 5 bases for V and 7 bases for J; bases not matched to a gene: 10. The CDR3 contains 16 residues. CDR3 nucleotides: TGTGCCAGCAGCCTCATAGCGGGGGGGCCGAGGAATGAGCAGTTCTTC. Translation: CASSLIAGGPRNEQFF. Full variable domain (remainder filled in from reference TRBV7-3 and TRBJ2-1): GAGVSQTPSNKVTEKGKYVELRCDPISGHTALYWYRQSLGQGPEFLIYFQGTGAADDSGLPNDRFFAVRPEGSVSTLKIQRTERGDSAVYLCASSLIAGGPRNEQFFGPGTRLTVL.

The chain couples TRBV7-8 to TRBJ1-5, with a tentative D call TRBD1 (6 bases). The CDR3 runs to 15 residues. Germline CDR1 is SGHVS and CDR2 is FQNEAQ. Trimming cost V 3 bases and J 4 bases, with 13 bases left between them. Here the CDR3 DNA reads TGTGCCAGCAGCTTTTCTAGGCAGGGGAATCAGCCCCAGCATTTT. It specifies CASSFSRQGNQPQHF.

This rearrangement joins TRBV30 to TRBJ2-1; TRBD2 matches at 10 bases. V shed 0 bases, J shed 9 bases, and the junction held 11 bases outside the gene matches. CDR3 length equals 16 residues. Germline CDR1 reads GTSNPN; CDR2 reads SVGIG (reference sequence). The CDR3 coding sequence is TGTGCCTGGAGTGTAGGTTCGGCTAGCGGGAGTGGTGAGCAGTTCTTC. Translation: CAWSVGSASGSGEQFF.

This sequence joins TRBV28 and TRBJ1-1, with D tentatively TRBD1 (6 bases). Trimming shortened V by 8 bases and J by 3 bases, and 31 bases separated the two germline ends. The germline V gene has CDR1 MDHEN and CDR2 SYDVKM. This CDR3 has 19 amino acids. This CDR3 is CASASSLTGTLRWDTEAFF. Written as DNA, the CDR3 is TGTGCCAGCGCCTCTTCCTTGACCGGGACACTAAGATGGGACACTGAAGCTTTCTTT.